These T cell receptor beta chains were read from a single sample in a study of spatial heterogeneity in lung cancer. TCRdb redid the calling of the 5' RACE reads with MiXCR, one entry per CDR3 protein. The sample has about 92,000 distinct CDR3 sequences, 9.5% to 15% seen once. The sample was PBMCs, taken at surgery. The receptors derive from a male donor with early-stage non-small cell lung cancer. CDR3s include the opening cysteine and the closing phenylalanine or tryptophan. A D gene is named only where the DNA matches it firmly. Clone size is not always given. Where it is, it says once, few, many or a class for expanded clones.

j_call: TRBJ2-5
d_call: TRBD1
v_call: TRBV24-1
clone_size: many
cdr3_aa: CATILRPGQGTETQYF
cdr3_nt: TGTGCCACCATCTTGCGACCGGGACAGGGTACTGAGACCCAGTACTTC

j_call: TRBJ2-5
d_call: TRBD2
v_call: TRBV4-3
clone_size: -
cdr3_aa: CASSQELVAGGLVETQYF
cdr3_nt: TGCGCCAGCAGCCAAGAGCTGGTAGCGGGAGGATTGGTAGAGACCCAGTACTTC

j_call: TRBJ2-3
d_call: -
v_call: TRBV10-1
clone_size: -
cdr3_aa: CASARGDTQYF
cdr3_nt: TGCGCCAGTGCCCGAGGGGATACGCAGTATTTT

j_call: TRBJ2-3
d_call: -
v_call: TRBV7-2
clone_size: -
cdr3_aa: CASSHSLAFLADTQYF
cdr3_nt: TGTGCCAGCAGCCACTCCCTAGCCTTTCTTGCAGATACGCAGTATTTT

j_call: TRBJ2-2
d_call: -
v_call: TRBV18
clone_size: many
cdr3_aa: CASSPVTGELFF
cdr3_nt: TGTGCCAGCTCACCAGTCACCGGGGAGCTGTTTTTT

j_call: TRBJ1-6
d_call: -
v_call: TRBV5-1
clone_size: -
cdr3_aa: CASRERLLNSPLHF
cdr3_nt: TGCGCCAGCAGGGAACGGTTACTCAATTCACCCCTCCACTTT

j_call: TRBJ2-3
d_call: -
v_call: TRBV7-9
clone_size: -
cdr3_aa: CASSTTVPTTDTQYF
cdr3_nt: TGTGCCAGCAGCACGACGGTTCCCACGACTGATACGCAGTATTTT

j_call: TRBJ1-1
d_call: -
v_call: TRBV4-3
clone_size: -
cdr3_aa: CASSQDQDLNTEAFF
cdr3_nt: TGCGCCAGCAGCCAAGATCAGGACCTGAACACTGAAGCTTTCTTT

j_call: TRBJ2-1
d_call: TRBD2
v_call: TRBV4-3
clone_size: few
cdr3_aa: CASSHRVPGLAGGRAFDEQFF
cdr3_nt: TGCGCCAGCAGCCACAGAGTCCCCGGACTAGCGGGAGGGCGAGCCTTCGATGAGCAGTTCTTC

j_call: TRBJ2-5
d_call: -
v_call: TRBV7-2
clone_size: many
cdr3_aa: CASSLGGGQETQYF
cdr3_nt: TGTGCCAGCAGTTTGGGGGGAGGACAAGAGACCCAGTACTTC

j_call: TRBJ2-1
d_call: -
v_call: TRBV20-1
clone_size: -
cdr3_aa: CSARDRASSFNEQFF
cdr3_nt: TGCAGTGCTAGAGATCGAGCTAGCAGTTTCAATGAGCAGTTCTTC

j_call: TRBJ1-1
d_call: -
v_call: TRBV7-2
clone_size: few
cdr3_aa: CASSPEARSTEAFF
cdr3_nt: TGTGCCAGCAGCCCCGAGGCCCGGAGCACTGAAGCTTTCTTT

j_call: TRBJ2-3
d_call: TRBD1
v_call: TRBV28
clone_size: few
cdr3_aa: CASSLFGRGDTQYF
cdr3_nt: TGTGCCAGCAGTTTATTTGGCAGGGGGGATACGCAGTATTTT

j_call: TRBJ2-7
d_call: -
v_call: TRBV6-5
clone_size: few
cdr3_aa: CASSYSPLALEQYF
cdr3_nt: TGTGCCAGCAGTTACTCCCCCCTAGCCCTCGAGCAGTACTTC

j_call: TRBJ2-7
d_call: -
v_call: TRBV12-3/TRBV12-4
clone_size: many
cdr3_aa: CASSLVRNEQYF
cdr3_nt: TGTGCCAGCAGTTTAGTCAGAAACGAGCAGTACTTC

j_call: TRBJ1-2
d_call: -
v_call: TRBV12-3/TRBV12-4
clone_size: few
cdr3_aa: CASSHSYGYTF
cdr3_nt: TGTGCCAGCAGCCATAGCTATGGCTACACCTTC

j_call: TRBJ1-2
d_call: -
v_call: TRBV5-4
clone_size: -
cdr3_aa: CASSLVQNSYGYTF
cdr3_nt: TGTGCCAGCAGCTTGGTACAGAACAGCTATGGCTACACCTTC

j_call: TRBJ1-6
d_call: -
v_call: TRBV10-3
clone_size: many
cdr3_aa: CAISESKQATNSPLHF
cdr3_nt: TGTGCCATCAGTGAGTCGAAGCAGGCGACAAATTCACCCCTCCACTTT

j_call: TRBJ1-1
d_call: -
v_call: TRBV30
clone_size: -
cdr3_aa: CALSVQINTEAFF
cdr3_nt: TGTGCCTTGAGTGTACAGATCAACACTGAAGCTTTCTTT

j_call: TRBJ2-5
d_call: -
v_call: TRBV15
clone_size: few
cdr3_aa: CATSRDWRDQQETQYF
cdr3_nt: TGTGCCACCAGCAGAGATTGGCGGGACCAACAAGAGACCCAGTACTTC

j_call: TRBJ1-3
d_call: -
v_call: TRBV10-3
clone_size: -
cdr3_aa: CAISEGAGNTIYF
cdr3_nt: TGTGCCATCAGTGAAGGGGCTGGAAACACCATATATTTT

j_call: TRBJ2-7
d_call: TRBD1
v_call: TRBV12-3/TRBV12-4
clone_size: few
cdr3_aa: CASSFSGTGVEQYF
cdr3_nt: TGTGCCAGCAGTTTCTCCGGGACAGGGGTCGAGCAGTACTTC

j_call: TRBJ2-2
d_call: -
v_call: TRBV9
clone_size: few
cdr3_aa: CASSVGGMDTGELFF
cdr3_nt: TGTGCCAGCAGCGTAGGGGGAATGGACACCGGGGAGCTGTTTTTT

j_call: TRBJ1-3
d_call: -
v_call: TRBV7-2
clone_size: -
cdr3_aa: CASSLGVGSGNTIYF
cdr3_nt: TGTGCCAGCAGCTTAGGTGTTGGGTCTGGAAACACCATATATTTT

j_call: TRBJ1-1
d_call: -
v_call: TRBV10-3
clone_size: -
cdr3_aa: CAISESREGNEAFF
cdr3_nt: TGTGCCATCAGTGAGTCGAGGGAAGGTAATGAAGCTTTCTTT

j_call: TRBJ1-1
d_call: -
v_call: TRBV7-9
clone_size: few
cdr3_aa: CASSQLHAGNTEAFF
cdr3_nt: TGTGCCAGCAGCCAGCTACACGCGGGGAACACTGAAGCTTTCTTT

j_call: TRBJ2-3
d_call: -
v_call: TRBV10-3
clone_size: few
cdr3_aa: CAITRGDTDTQYF
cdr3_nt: TGTGCCATCACGAGGGGTGACACAGATACGCAGTATTTT

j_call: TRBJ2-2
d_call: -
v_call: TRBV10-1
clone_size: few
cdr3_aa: CASRQGVGTGELFF
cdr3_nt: TGCGCCAGCAGACAGGGAGTCGGAACCGGGGAGCTGTTTTTT

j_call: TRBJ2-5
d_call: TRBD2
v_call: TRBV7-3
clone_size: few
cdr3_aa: CASSPRSTSGGQETQYF
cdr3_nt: TGTGCCAGCAGCCCCCGCTCGACTAGCGGGGGACAAGAGACCCAGTACTTC

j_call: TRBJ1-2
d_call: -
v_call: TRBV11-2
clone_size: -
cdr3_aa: CASSLQGTLYGYTF
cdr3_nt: TGTGCCAGCAGTCTTCAGGGGACCTTATATGGCTACACCTTC

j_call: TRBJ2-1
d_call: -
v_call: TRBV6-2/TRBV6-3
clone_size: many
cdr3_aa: CASSYYLGGVTYNEQFF
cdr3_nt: TGTGCCAGCAGTTACTACTTAGGGGGAGTTACCTACAATGAGCAGTTCTTC

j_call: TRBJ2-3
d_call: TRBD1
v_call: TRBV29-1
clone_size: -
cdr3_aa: CSVEDRSGYRDRRTDTQYF
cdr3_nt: TGCAGCGTTGAAGATCGCTCGGGGTATAGGGACAGGAGAACAGATACGCAGTATTTT

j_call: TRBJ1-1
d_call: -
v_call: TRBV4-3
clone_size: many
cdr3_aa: CASSVFRGMNTEAFF
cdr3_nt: TGCGCCAGCAGCGTATTCAGGGGCATGAACACTGAAGCTTTCTTT

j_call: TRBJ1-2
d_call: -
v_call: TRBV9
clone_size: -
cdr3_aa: CASSVEENYGYTF
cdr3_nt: TGTGCCAGCAGCGTAGAGGAAAACTATGGCTACACCTTC

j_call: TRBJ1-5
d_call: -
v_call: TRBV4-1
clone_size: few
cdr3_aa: CASSQELDQPQHF
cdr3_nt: TGCGCCAGCAGCCAAGAGTTGGACCAGCCCCAGCATTTT

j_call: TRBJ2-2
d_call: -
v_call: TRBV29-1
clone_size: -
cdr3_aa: CSVEVGRRNTGELFF
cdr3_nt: TGCAGCGTTGAGGTGGGAAGGAGGAACACCGGGGAGCTGTTTTTT

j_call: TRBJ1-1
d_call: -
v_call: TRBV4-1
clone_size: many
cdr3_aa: CASSHISQDTEAFF
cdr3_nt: TGCGCCAGCAGCCATATAAGCCAGGACACTGAAGCTTTCTTT

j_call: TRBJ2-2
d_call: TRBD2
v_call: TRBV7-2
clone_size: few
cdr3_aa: CASTSPGLAGTGELFF
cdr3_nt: TGTGCCAGCACATCTCCGGGACTAGCGGGAACCGGGGAGCTGTTTTTT

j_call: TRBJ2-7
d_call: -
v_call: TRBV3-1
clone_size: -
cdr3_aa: CASSQGSIQGHEQYF
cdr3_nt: TGTGCCAGCAGCCAAGGATCTATACAGGGACACGAGCAGTACTTC

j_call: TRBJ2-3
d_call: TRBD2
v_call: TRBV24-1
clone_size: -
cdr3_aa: CATSDPVAGGLNLDTQYF
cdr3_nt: TGTGCCACCAGTGATCCAGTAGCGGGAGGGCTTAATCTAGATACGCAGTATTTT

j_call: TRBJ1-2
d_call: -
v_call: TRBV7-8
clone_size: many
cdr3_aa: CASSWSDYGYTF
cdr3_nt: TGTGCCAGCAGCTGGTCGGACTATGGCTACACCTTC

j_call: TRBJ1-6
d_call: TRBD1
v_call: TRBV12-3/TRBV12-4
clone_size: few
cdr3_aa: CASAPQGGSSPLHF
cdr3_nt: TGTGCCAGCGCTCCTCAGGGGGGGAGTTCACCCCTCCACTTT

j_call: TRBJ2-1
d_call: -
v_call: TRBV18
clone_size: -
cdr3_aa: CASLRRDNEQFF
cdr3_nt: TGTGCCAGCCTTCGTAGGGACAATGAGCAGTTCTTC

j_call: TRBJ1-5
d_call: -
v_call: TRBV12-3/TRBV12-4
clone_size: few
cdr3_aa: CASSLAQGNQPQHF
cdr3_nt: TGTGCCAGCAGTTTAGCACAGGGCAATCAGCCCCAGCATTTT